The clone carrying this T cell receptor (beta chain) showed up just a few times. Sequencing was done on patients that had shown CD8+CD57+ cell expansion by flow cytometry. Trimming left V 7 bases short and J 3 bases short, with 7 bases between. The V gene's germline CDR1 is WSHSY and CDR2 SAAADI. The CDR3 consists of 12 residues. This specimen belongs to a study of CD8+CD57+ T cells in acquired aplastic anemia. Genomic DNA provided the template from which TCR beta VDJ and CDR3 profiles were obtained. Using its own MiXCR run on the reads, TCRdb lists one record per CDR3 protein. The sample holds some 180,000 distinct CDR3 sequences, roughly 63% seen once.

The sample comprised sorted CD4+, CD8+, or CD8+CD57+ T cells (not recorded which) from PBMCs. V gene TRBV10-2 combines with J gene TRBJ2-1; D uncertain. The sequence came from a human donor with aplastic anemia. The CDR3 bases are TGCGCCAGCACTAGGGACTACAATGAGCAGTTCTTC. Translation gives CASTRDYNEQFF.